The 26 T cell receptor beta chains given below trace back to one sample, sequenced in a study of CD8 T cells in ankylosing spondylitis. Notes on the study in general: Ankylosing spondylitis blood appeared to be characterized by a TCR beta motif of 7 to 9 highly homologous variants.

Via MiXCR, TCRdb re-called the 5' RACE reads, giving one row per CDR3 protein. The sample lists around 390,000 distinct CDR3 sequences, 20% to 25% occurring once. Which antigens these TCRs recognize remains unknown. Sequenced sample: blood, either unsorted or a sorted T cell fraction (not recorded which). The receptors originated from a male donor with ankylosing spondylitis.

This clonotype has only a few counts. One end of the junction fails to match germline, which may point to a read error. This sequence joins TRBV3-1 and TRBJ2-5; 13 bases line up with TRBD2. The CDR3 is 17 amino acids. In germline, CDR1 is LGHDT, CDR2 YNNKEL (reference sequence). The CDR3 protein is CASSKEALAGGRETQYF. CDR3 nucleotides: TGTGCCAGCAGCAAAGAGGCACTAGCGGGAGGGAGGGAGACCCAGTACTTC.

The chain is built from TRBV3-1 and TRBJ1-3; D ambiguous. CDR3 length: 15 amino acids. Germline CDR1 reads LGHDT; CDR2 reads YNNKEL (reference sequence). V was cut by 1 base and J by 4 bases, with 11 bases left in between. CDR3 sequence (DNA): TGTGCCAGCAGCCAAGGGGTGGGAACAGGAAACACCATATATTTT. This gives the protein CASSQGVGTGNTIYF.

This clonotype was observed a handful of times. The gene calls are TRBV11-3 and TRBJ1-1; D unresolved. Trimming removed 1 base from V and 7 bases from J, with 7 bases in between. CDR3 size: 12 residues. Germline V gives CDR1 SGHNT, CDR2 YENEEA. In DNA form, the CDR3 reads TGTGCCAGCAGCTTAGTCCCAGATGAAGCTTTCTTT. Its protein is CASSLVPDEAFF.

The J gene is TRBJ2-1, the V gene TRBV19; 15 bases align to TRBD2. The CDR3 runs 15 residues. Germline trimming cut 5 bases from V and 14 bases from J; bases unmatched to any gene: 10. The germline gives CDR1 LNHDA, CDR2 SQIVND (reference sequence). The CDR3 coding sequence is TGTGCCAGTAGTTCCCCGGGACTAGCGGGAGGTCGGGAGTTCTTC. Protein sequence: CASSSPGLAGGREFF.

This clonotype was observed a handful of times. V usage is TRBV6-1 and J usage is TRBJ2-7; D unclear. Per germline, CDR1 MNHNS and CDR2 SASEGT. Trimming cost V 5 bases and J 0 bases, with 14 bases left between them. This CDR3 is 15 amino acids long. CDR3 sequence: CASSIGPSDSYEQYF. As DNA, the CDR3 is TGTGCCAGCAGTATCGGACCATCCGACTCCTACGAGCAGTACTTC.

CDR3 residues: CASSPDRGSDEQFF. The CDR3 region has the DNA TGTGCCAGCAGCCCCGACAGGGGATCCGATGAGCAGTTCTTC. The chain joins TRBV2 to TRBJ2-1, with TRBD1 matching over 8 bases. The CDR3 runs to 14 residues. V lost 6 bases, J lost 8 bases, and 9 bases stayed unmatched. Per the germline V gene, CDR1 is SNHLY and CDR2 is FYNNEI.

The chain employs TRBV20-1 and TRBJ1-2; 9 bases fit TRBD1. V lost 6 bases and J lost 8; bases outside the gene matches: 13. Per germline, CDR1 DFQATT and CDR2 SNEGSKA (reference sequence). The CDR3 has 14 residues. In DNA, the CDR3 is TGCAGTGCACCTAAGGGACAGGGAGGGAAGGGCTACACCTTC. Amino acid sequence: CSAPKGQGGKGYTF.

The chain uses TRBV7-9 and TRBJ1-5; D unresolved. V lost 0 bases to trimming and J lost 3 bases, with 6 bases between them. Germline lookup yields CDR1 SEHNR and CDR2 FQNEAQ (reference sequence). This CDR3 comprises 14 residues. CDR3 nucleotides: TGTGCCAGCAGCTTAGCGGGTTTCAATCAGCCCCAGCATTTT. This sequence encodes CASSLAGFNQPQHF.

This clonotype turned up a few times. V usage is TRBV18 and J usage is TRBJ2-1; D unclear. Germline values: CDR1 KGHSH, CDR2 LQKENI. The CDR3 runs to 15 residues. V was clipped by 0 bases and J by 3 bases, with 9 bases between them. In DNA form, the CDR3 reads TGTGCCAGCTCACCACCCCAGGCTTACTACAATGAGCAGTTCTTC. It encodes CASSPPQAYYNEQFF.

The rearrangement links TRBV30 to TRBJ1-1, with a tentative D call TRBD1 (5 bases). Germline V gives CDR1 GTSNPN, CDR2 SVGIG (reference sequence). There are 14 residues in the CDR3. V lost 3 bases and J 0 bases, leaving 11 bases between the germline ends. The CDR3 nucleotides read TGTGCCTGGAGGACCGGGACGGTGAACACTGAAGCTTTCTTT. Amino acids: CAWRTGTVNTEAFF.

The CDR3 sequence: CASSLNQGLGKLFF. For the CDR3, the DNA is TGTGCCAGCAGTTTAAATCAGGGACTAGGAAAACTGTTTTTT. The chain employs TRBV12-3 or TRBV12-4 and TRBJ1-4, with a tentative D call TRBD1 (5 bases). CDR3 length equals 14 residues. The V end lost 2 bases, the J end lost 10 bases, and 14 bases lay between the germline ends.

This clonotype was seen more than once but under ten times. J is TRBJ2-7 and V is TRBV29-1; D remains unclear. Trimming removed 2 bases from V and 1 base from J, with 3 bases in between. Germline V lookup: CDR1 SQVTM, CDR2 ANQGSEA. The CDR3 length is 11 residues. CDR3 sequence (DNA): TGCAGCGTTGAACTATCCTACGAGCAGTACTTC. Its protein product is CSVELSYEQYF.

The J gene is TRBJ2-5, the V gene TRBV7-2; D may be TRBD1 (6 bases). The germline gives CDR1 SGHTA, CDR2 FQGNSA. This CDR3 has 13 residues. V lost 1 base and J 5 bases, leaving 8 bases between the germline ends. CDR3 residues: CASSLGGHETQYF. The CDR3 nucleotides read TGTGCCAGCAGCTTAGGGGGGCACGAGACCCAGTACTTC.

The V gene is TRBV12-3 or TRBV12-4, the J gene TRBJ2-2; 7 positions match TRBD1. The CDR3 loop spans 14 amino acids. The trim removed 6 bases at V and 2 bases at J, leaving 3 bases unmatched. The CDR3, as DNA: TGTGCCAGCAGACGGACAGGAAACACCGGGGAGCTGTTTTTT. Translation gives CASRRTGNTGELFF.

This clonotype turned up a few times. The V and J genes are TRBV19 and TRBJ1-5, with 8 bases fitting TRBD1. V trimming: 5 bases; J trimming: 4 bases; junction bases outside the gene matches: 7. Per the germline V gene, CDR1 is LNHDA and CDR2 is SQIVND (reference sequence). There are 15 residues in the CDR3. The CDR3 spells CASSSTGDRNQPQHF. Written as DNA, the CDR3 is TGTGCCAGTAGTTCGACAGGGGATCGGAATCAGCCCCAGCATTTT.

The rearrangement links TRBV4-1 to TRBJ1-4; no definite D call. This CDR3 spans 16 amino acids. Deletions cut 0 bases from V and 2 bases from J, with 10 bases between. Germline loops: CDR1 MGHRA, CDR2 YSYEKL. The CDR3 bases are TGCGCCAGCAGCCAAGATGTGGCAGGCACTAATGAAAAACTGTTTTTT. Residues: CASSQDVAGTNEKLFF.

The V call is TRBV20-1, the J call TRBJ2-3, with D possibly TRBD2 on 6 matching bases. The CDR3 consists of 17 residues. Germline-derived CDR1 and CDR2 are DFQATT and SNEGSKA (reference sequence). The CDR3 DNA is TGCAGCGCCTCGGGGAGAGCGGGCACCCCACACACAGATACGCAGTATTTT. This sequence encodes CSASGRAGTPHTDTQYF.

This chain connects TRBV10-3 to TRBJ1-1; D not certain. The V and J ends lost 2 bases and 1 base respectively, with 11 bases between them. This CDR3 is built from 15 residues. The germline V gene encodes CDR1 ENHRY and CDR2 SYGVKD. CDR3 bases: TGTGCCATCAGTGAGCAAGGGCAGTCGAACACTGAAGCTTTCTTT. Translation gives CAISEQGQSNTEAFF.

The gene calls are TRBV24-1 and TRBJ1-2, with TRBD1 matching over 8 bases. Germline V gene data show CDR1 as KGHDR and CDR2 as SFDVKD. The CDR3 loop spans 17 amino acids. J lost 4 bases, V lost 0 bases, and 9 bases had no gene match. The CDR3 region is CATSDLSPQGAAYGYTF. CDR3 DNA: TGTGCCACCAGTGATTTGAGCCCCCAGGGGGCGGCCTATGGCTACACCTTC.

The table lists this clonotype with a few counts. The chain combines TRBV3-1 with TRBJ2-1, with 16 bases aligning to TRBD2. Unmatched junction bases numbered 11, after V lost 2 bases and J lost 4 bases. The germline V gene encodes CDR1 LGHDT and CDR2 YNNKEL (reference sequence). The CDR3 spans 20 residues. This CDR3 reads CASSQIPGLAGGRVYNEQFF. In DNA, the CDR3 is TGTGCCAGCAGCCAAATTCCGGGACTAGCGGGAGGGCGTGTGTACAATGAGCAGTTCTTC.

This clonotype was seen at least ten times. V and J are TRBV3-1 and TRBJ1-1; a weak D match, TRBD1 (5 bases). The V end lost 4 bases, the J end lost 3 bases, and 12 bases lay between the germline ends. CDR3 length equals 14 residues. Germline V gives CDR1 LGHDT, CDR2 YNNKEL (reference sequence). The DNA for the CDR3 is TGTGCCAGCAGCCCGGTGAGGGGAGACACTGAAGCTTTCTTT. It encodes CASSPVRGDTEAFF.

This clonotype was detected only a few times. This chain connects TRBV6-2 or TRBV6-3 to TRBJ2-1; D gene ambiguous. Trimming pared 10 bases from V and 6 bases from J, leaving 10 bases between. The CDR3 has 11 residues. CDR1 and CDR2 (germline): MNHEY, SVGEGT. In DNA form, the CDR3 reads TGTGCCACCTCACCGCTCAATGAGCAGTTCTTC. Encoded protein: CATSPLNEQFF.

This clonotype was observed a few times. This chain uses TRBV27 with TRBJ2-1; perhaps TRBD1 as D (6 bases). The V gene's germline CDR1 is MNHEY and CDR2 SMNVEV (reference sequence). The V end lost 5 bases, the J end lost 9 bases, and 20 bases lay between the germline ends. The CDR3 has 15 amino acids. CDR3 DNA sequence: TGTGCCAGCAGTAGCTACGGGACACTCCACCCTGAGCAGTTCTTC. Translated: CASSSYGTLHPEQFF.

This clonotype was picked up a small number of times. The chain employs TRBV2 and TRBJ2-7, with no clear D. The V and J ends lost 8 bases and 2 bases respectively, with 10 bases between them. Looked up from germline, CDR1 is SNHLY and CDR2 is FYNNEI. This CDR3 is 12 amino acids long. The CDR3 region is CASRLDTYEQYF. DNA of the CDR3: TGTGCCAGCCGCCTAGACACCTACGAGCAGTACTTC.

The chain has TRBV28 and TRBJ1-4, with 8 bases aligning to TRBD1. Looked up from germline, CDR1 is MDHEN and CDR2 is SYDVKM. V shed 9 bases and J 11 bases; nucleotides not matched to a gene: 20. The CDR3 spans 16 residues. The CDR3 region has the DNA TGTGCCAGTAGCCTGGTGGGACAGGTTATTTCGGGGAAACTGTTTTTT. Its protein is CASSLVGQVISGKLFF.

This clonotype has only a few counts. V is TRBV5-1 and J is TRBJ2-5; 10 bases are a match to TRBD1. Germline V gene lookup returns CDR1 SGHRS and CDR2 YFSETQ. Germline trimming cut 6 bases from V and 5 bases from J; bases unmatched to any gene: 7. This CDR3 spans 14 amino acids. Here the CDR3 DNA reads TGCGCCAGCACCATGACAGGGGGCAGGGAGACCCAGTACTTC. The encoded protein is CASTMTGGRETQYF.